This T cell receptor (beta chain) was observed in a study of T cell repertoires in urothelial bladder cancer. Study summary: Of 12 resected lesions, three were cT2 or greater.

In the case of this clone: The target antigen is unknown.

This CDR3 contains 15 residues. Germline V lookup: CDR1 SGDLS, CDR2 YYNGEE. J was trimmed by 4 bases and V by 4 bases; bases with no gene match: 8. Study-level points and caveats: In carcinoma specimens, a single clone made up to about 15% of infiltrating lymphocytes.

Data came from immunoSEQ multiplex PCR; TCRdb stores just in-frame clones and leaves some out. This table holds some 1,400 clones, around 70% found once. Sequencing was done on a sample of tumor-infiltrating cells from bladder cancer. The V and J genes are TRBV9 and TRBJ1-1; TRBD1 aligns across 9 bases. The TCR originated in a human donor with urothelial carcinoma. For the CDR3, the DNA is TGTGCCAGCAGCACCCACAGGGGGCCTTTCACTGAAGCTTTCTTT. Its protein product is CASSTHRGPFTEAFF.